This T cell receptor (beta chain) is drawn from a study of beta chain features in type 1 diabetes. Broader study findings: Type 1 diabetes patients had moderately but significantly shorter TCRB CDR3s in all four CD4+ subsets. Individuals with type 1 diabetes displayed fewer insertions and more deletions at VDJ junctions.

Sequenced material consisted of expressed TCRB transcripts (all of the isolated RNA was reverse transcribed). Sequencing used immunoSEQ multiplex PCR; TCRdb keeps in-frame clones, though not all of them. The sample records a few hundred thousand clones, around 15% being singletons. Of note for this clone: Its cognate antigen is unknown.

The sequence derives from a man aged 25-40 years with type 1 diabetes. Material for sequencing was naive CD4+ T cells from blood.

The CDR3 region has the DNA TGTGCCTTTCAACTGAACCCTAGCAATCAGCCCCAGCATTTT. This translates into CAFQLNPSNQPQHF. The rearrangement joins TRBV30 to TRBJ1-5, with D hard to call. The CDR3 covers 14 residues. V lost 7 bases and J lost 0, with 13 bases in between. The V gene's germline CDR1 is GTSNPN and CDR2 SVGIG (reference sequence).